This is a list of T cell receptor beta chains from one sample in a study of T cells after yellow fever vaccination. Using its own MiXCR run on the 5' RACE reads, TCRdb lists one record per CDR3 protein. The sample holds a few hundred thousand distinct CDR3 sequences, under 15% seen once. The input for sequencing was CD4+ T cells sorted from PBMCs, taken 45 days after the yellow fever booster vaccination. These TCRs come from a man between 25 and 39 years old who received the YFV17D yellow fever vaccine. CDR3s include the opening cysteine and the closing phenylalanine or tryptophan. D genes are given only for firm matches. Clone size is stated in some rows and not others, as once, few, many or a class when expanded.

clone size: few; D gene: TRBD1; J gene: TRBJ2-7; V gene: TRBV20-1; CDR3 DNA: TGCAGTGCTAGGGAAGCTATTTCACAGGGGGGCGAGCAGTACTTC; CDR3 protein: CSAREAISQGGEQYF
clone size: few; D gene: TRBD1; J gene: TRBJ1-5; V gene: TRBV20-1; CDR3 DNA: TGCAGTGCTTTACAGGGGGTTAGCAATCAGCCCCAGCATTTT; CDR3 protein: CSALQGVSNQPQHF
clone size: few; D gene: NA; J gene: TRBJ2-7; V gene: TRBV20-1; CDR3 DNA: TGCAGTGCTAGGCTACAGGGCCCGGGGGAGCAGTACTTC; CDR3 protein: CSARLQGPGEQYF
clone size: many; D gene: TRBD1; J gene: TRBJ2-5; V gene: TRBV12-3/TRBV12-4; CDR3 DNA: TGTGCCAGCAGTTCAACGACAGGGGCTGAGACCCAGTACTTC; CDR3 protein: CASSSTTGAETQYF
clone size: many; D gene: NA; J gene: TRBJ2-7; V gene: TRBV7-2; CDR3 DNA: TGTGCCAGCAGCTTAAGTATTCCCTACGAGCAGTACTTC; CDR3 protein: CASSLSIPYEQYF
clone size: few; D gene: NA; J gene: TRBJ2-7; V gene: TRBV7-2; CDR3 DNA: TGTGCCAGCAGCTTAAGCCGTGGGCTCGGCGAGCAGTACTTC; CDR3 protein: CASSLSRGLGEQYF
clone size: few; D gene: NA; J gene: TRBJ1-2; V gene: TRBV7-2; CDR3 DNA: TGTGCCAGCAGCGTCAGGCCCGACTATGGCTACACCTTC; CDR3 protein: CASSVRPDYGYTF
clone size: many; D gene: NA; J gene: TRBJ1-1; V gene: TRBV7-9; CDR3 DNA: TGTGCCAGCAGCTCACGACAGATGAACACTGAAGCTTTCTTT; CDR3 protein: CASSSRQMNTEAFF
clone size: few; D gene: NA; J gene: TRBJ2-7; V gene: TRBV7-8; CDR3 DNA: TGTGCCAGCAGAACTAGGGTCTCCTACGAGCAGTACTTC; CDR3 protein: CASRTRVSYEQYF
clone size: NA; D gene: NA; J gene: TRBJ2-2; V gene: TRBV29-1; CDR3 DNA: TGCAGCGTTGAGGGAGGGGGTACCGGGACTCCCTTCACCGGGGAGCTGTTTTTT; CDR3 protein: CSVEGGGTGTPFTGELFF
clone size: few; D gene: TRBD2; J gene: TRBJ2-7; V gene: TRBV18; CDR3 DNA: TGTGCCAGCTCAGCTGTGGCGGGGGGCGGCTCCTACGAGCAGTACTTC; CDR3 protein: CASSAVAGGGSYEQYF
clone size: once; D gene: NA; J gene: TRBJ2-5; V gene: TRBV30; CDR3 DNA: TGTGCCTGGAGTGGAGCCTCTAATGGAGAGACCCAGTACTTC; CDR3 protein: CAWSGASNGETQYF
clone size: NA; D gene: NA; J gene: TRBJ1-1; V gene: TRBV7-7; CDR3 DNA: TGTGCCAGCAGCCCCTTAAGGGGGAAAGCGAACACTGAAGCTTTCTTT; CDR3 protein: CASSPLRGKANTEAFF
clone size: few; D gene: NA; J gene: TRBJ2-7; V gene: TRBV4-2; CDR3 DNA: TGTGCCAGCAGCCAAGAAGGGACGTCTGGGCTAGCCTACGAGCAGTACTTC; CDR3 protein: CASSQEGTSGLAYEQYF
clone size: NA; D gene: TRBD2; J gene: TRBJ2-2; V gene: TRBV2; CDR3 DNA: TGTGCCAGCAGCACTAGCGGGGGGGGAGTTTTT; CDR3 protein: CASSTSGGGVF
clone size: many; D gene: NA; J gene: TRBJ2-3; V gene: TRBV7-2; CDR3 DNA: TGTGCCAGCAGCTCGGGGTATGGGGATACGCAGTATTTT; CDR3 protein: CASSSGYGDTQYF
clone size: NA; D gene: TRBD1; J gene: TRBJ2-2; V gene: TRBV5-1; CDR3 DNA: TGCGCCAGCAGCTTGCGAGGACAGGGAATGGCGGAGCTGTTTTTT; CDR3 protein: CASSLRGQGMAELFF
clone size: few; D gene: NA; J gene: TRBJ1-6; V gene: TRBV6-5; CDR3 DNA: TGTGCCAGCAGTTACTTCGCACCGGGACAAAATTCACCCCTCCACTTT; CDR3 protein: CASSYFAPGQNSPLHF
clone size: NA; D gene: NA; J gene: TRBJ2-3; V gene: TRBV15; CDR3 DNA: TGTGCCACCAGCAGCCGGAGGTCAGATACGCAGTATTTT; CDR3 protein: CATSSRRSDTQYF
clone size: many; D gene: NA; J gene: TRBJ2-3; V gene: TRBV29-1; CDR3 DNA: TGCAGCGCCAGGACCACGGGGGCTCAAAGCACAGATACGCAGTATTTT; CDR3 protein: CSARTTGAQSTDTQYF
clone size: few; D gene: NA; J gene: TRBJ2-6; V gene: TRBV7-8; CDR3 DNA: TGTGCCAGCAGCTTAACGGACGCTGGGGCCAACGTCCTGACTTTC; CDR3 protein: CASSLTDAGANVLTF
clone size: NA; D gene: TRBD2; J gene: TRBJ2-1; V gene: TRBV11-2; CDR3 DNA: TGTGCCAGCAGCGCGGGACTAGCAACCCAGCAGTTCTTC; CDR3 protein: CASSAGLATQQFF
clone size: few; D gene: NA; J gene: TRBJ2-7; V gene: TRBV12-3/TRBV12-4; CDR3 DNA: TGTGCCAGCAGTTTATGGGCTAGCTCCGACGAGCAGTACTTC; CDR3 protein: CASSLWASSDEQYF
clone size: NA; D gene: NA; J gene: TRBJ2-2; V gene: TRBV12-5; CDR3 DNA: TGTGCTAGTGGCCGCGGACTGACCGGGGAGCTGTTTTTT; CDR3 protein: CASGRGLTGELFF
clone size: NA; D gene: NA; J gene: TRBJ2-2; V gene: TRBV2; CDR3 DNA: TGTGCCAGCAGGAAGGGACTTCAGAACACCGGGGAGCTGTTTTTT; CDR3 protein: CASRKGLQNTGELFF
clone size: few; D gene: NA; J gene: TRBJ1-5; V gene: TRBV19; CDR3 DNA: TGTGCCAGTAGTCTGGGCCCGGGCAATCAGCCCCAGCATTTT; CDR3 protein: CASSLGPGNQPQHF
clone size: few; D gene: TRBD2; J gene: TRBJ2-2; V gene: TRBV7-6; CDR3 DNA: TGTGCCAGCAGCTTAGGGGCGGGACTAACCGGGGAGCTGTTTTTT; CDR3 protein: CASSLGAGLTGELFF